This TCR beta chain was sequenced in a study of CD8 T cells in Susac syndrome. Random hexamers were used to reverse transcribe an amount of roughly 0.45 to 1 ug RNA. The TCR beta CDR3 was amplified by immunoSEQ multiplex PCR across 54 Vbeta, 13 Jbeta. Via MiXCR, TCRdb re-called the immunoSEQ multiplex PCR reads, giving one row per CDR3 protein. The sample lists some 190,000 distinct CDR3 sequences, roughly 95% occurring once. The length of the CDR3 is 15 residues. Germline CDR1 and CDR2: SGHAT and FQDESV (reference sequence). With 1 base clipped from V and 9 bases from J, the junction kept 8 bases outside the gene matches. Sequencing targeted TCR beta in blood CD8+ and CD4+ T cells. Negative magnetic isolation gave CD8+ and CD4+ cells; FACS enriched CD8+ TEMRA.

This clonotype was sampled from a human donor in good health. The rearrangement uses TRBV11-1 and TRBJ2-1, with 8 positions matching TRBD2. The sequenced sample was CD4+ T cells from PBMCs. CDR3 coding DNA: TGTGCCAGCAGCTTAGGTACTAGCGGAGCGGGTGAGCAGTTCTTC. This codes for CASSLGTSGAGEQFF.